Included here is one T cell receptor (beta chain) sequence, with context. As yet, its antigen is unknown. This entry belongs to a study of CD8+ T cells in alopecia areata. Points from the study as a whole: Tofacitinib significantly reduced both scalp clonality and expanded CD8+ clones among the top 100.

The CDR3 length is 14 residues. Looked up from germline, CDR1 is SQVTM and CDR2 is ANQGSEA. The V and J ends lost 3 bases and 7 bases, in that order; junction bases with no gene match: 7. TCR sequencing used cDNA made by reverse transcription of extracted RNA. The repertoire was sequenced with immunoSEQ multiplex PCR; TCRdb's copy has only in-frame clones and lacks some. The data show 150,000 to 200,000 clones, about 53% seen once. Treatment indicated: oral pan-JAK inhibitor, 5-10 mg twice daily. Collected material from alopecia areata patients comprised lesional scalp punch biopsies and peripheral blood.

Sequences were derived from CD8+ T cells sorted from blood, sampled at week 24, from a patient treated with tofacitinib. The clonotype was recovered from a human donor with alopecia areata. The chain is built from TRBV29-1 and TRBJ2-1; 9 bases line up with TRBD2. CDR3 DNA: TGCAGCGTTGATAAGCGGGGGGATGAGAATGAGCAGTTCTTC. Translating it yields CSVDKRGDENEQFF.